Detailed here is one T cell receptor (beta chain). Its antigen is unidentified. Sequenced by immunoSEQ multiplex PCR; TCRdb stores in-frame clones only, minus some. The data hold 600,000 to 700,000 clones, with 55% to 85% observed a single time. Per germline, CDR1 SGHNT and CDR2 YYREEE (reference sequence). This CDR3 is 15 amino acids long. The V end was cut by 5 bases, the J end by 1 base, with 15 bases between. The data stem from a study of shared clonotypes between healthy human individuals. Across the study: Ranging from 18 to 49 in age, donors were a couple of women and three men. Overall study findings and caveats: Clonotypes shared by all four sorted-subset donors had higher generation probabilities than non-shared clonotypes.

The chain couples TRBV5-4 to TRBJ1-1; D may be TRBD1 (6 bases). The clonotype comes from a woman aged 25 to 39 in good health. Sequencing used memory CD4+ T cells sorted from blood. As to subset: CD45RA-negative fraction. CDR3 sequence: CASRRAGTSNTEAFF. CDR3 sequence (DNA): TGTGCCAGCAGGCGAGCCGGGACATCGAACACTGAAGCTTTCTTT.